The entry below gives a single T cell receptor (beta chain) sequence along with its context. This clonotype was seen ten or more times. Its antigen has not been determined. The sample holds no much larger clone one base away, and base qualities are not on file. The sequencing machine was an Illumina HiSeq 1500. TCRdb passed the public sequencing reads through fastp at Q25 and MiXCR, retaining productive beta sequences. Each entry is one CDR3 protein sequence, shown with its most common DNA and genes. For this sample the table gives 150,000 to 180,000 distinct CDR3 sequences, of which 20% to 25% were detected only once. The ten largest account for approximately 11% of the sample. V and J lose 2 bases and 4 bases, and a span of 8 bases separates them. In the germline V gene, CDR1 corresponds to SGHTA and CDR2 to FQGNSA. The CDR3 spans 13 residues, from the cysteine through the phenylalanine. Left in the record is the CDR3 DNA by itself, 39 bases read in frame from the first base.

The data were obtained in a study of T cell repertoires in cytomegalovirus infection (dated by TCRdb to between 2017 and 2020). At the level of the whole study: Because public TCR beta signatures pointed to carriage of CMV infection together with the matching HLA type, the HLA type of each donor mattered for the analysis.

Beyond this particular receptor, the publication reports: The ex vivo response was dominated by HLA-C-restricted CMV-specific TCR beta clonotypes, which also provided the single most frequent clonotype in two of eight donors. Cumulative frequency of public TCR beta family members discriminated carriers of CMV infection plus the relevant HLA type in this cohort and an independent approximately 360-donor cohort.

The rearrangement combines TRBV7-2 with TRBJ2-5; perhaps TRBD1 is the D gene, with 6 bases matching. This receptor was identified in a human donor in good health (CMV status not recorded). Some clones in this sample may be carry-over from other donors' samples. The sequenced sample consisted of PBMCs. The CDR3 loop reads CASSLKGVETQYF. The sequenced DNA: TGTGCCAGCAGCTTAAAGGGGGTAGAGACCCAGTACTTC.